One and the same sample provided the 27 T cell receptor beta chains below, sequenced in a study of lymphopenia after photon versus proton radiotherapy. This table comes from immunoSEQ multiplex PCR, and its TCRdb copy is limited to in-frame clones, with some not included. The profile shows 160,000 or so clones, approximately 86% of them singletons. Sequencing used peripheral blood, obtained from a patient treated with photon-based radiotherapy. The receptors come from a man in his fifties with gastric cancer.

This clone has at least ten counts. This chain joins TRBV5-6 and TRBJ2-2; D possibly corresponds to TRBD1 (5 bases). Germline CDR1 is SGHDT and CDR2 is YYEEEE. The CDR3 contains 16 residues. With 4 bases removed from V and 1 base from J, the gap between germline ends came to 14 bases. The CDR3 bases are TGTGCCAGCAGCGACAATGACAGAGTGAACACCGGGGAGCTGTTTTTT. This gives the protein CASSDNDRVNTGELFF.

The chain recombines TRBV15 with TRBJ2-2; 8 nucleotides agree with TRBD1. Germline trimming cut 6 bases from V and 3 bases from J; bases unmatched to any gene: 6. The length of the CDR3 is 15 residues. CDR1 and CDR2 (germline): LNHNV, YYDKDF (reference sequence). CDR3 in amino acids: CATRRQGQDTGELFF. In nucleotides, the CDR3 is TGTGCCACCAGGAGACAGGGGCAGGACACCGGGGAGCTGTTTTTT. The full variable domain, its missing parts supplied by reference TRBV15 and TRBJ2-2, is DAMVIQNPRYQVTQFGKPVTLSCSQTLNHNVMYWYQQKSSQAPKLLFHYYDKDFNNEADTPDNFQSRRPNTSFCFLDIRSPGLGDTAMYLCATRRQGQDTGELFFGEGSRLTVL.

The chain combines TRBV2 with TRBJ2-7; D gene ambiguous. The V gene's germline CDR1 is SNHLY and CDR2 FYNNEI. The CDR3 sequence is 12 residues long. Trimming stripped 2 bases from V and 4 bases from J, with 6 bases between. The CDR3 loop is CASSESRYEQYF. CDR3 nucleotide sequence: TGTGCCAGCAGTGAATCTAGGTACGAGCAGTACTTC.

The chain recombines TRBV25-1 with TRBJ1-1; D uncertain. Germline CDR1 is MGHDK and CDR2 is SYGVNS. With 9 bases removed from V and 4 bases from J, the gap between germline ends came to 12 bases. The CDR3 runs 12 residues. This chain's CDR3 is CASSRLGTEAFF. The CDR3 nucleotides are TGTGCCAGTTCTAGGCTAGGCACTGAAGCTTTCTTT.

Here the CDR3 DNA reads TGTGCCTGGAGTGTAAGCTCTCCCAGAAACTATGGCTACACCTTC. The encoded protein is CAWSVSSPRNYGYTF. V usage is TRBV30 and J usage is TRBJ1-2; D gene uncertain. The CDR3 is 15 amino acids. Germline V lookup: CDR1 GTSNPN, CDR2 SVGIG (reference sequence). V was pared by 0 bases and J by 2 bases, with 13 bases between. The full variable domain, its missing parts supplied by reference TRBV30 and TRBJ1-2, is SQTIHQWPATLVQPVGSPLSLECTVEGTSNPNLYWYRQAAGRGLQLLFYSVGIGQISSEVPQNLSASRPQDRQFILSSKKLLLSDSGFYLCAWSVSSPRNYGYTFGSGTRLTVV.

The chain carries TRBV5-4 and TRBJ2-1; D possibly corresponds to TRBD2 (5 bases). CDR3 length: 15 residues. Trimming stripped 0 bases from V and 6 bases from J, with 13 bases between. The germline CDR1 and CDR2 sequences are SGHNT and YYREEE (reference sequence). The CDR3 DNA follows: TGTGCCAGCAGCTTGGAAGGGCTGGGGAGCAATGAGCAGTTCTTC. As protein: CASSLEGLGSNEQFF.

V usage is TRBV30 and J usage is TRBJ2-7, with TRBD1 matching 7 bases. Per germline, CDR1 GTSNPN and CDR2 SVGIG (reference sequence). The CDR3 spans 15 residues. Losses at the gene ends were 4 bases for V and 2 bases for J; bases not matched to a gene: 11. CDR3 sequence: CAWNLQGKDTYEQYF. CDR3 sequence (DNA): TGTGCCTGGAACCTACAGGGGAAAGATACCTACGAGCAGTACTTC.

The chain has TRBV5-1 and TRBJ2-2; D is possibly TRBD1 or TRBD2 (5 bases each). The CDR3 sequence is 18 residues long. In germline, CDR1 is SGHRS, CDR2 YFSETQ. Trimming removed 3 bases at V and 9 bases at J, with 27 bases between. The CDR3 loop reads CASSSPQKDGAFGRELFF. The CDR3 DNA reads TGCGCCAGCAGCTCTCCCCAAAAGGACGGGGCATTTGGCCGGGAGCTGTTTTTT.

The chain has TRBV7-6 and TRBJ2-7; 9 nucleotides agree with TRBD2. This CDR3 comprises 14 residues. Germline V lookup: CDR1 SGHVS, CDR2 FNYEAQ. The ends lost 1 base at V and 5 bases at J; junction bases unmatched: 3. CDR3 protein: CASSLDGLANEQYF. CDR3 bases: TGTGCCAGCAGCTTAGATGGACTAGCGAACGAGCAGTACTTC.

The chain carries TRBV29-1 and TRBJ1-2; D might be TRBD1 (6 bases). The CDR3 extends over 15 amino acids. In germline, CDR1 is SQVTM, CDR2 ANQGSEA. V was cut by 5 bases and J by 0 bases, with 16 bases left in between. This chain's CDR3 is CSVPQRGAANYGYTF. CDR3 DNA sequence: TGCAGCGTTCCTCAGCGGGGGGCGGCTAACTATGGCTACACCTTC. Filled out from reference TRBV29-1 and TRBJ1-2, the complete variable domain reads SAVISQKPSRDICQRGTSLTIQCQVDSQVTMMFWYRQQPGQSLTLIATANQGSEATYESGFVIDKFPISRPNLTFSTLTVSNMSPEDSSIYLCSVPQRGAANYGYTFGSGTRLTVV.

The genes are TRBV4-2 and TRBJ2-2, with 8 bases fitting TRBD2. There are 16 residues in the CDR3. Losses at the gene ends were 3 bases for V and 3 bases for J; bases not matched to a gene: 6. Germline V gene lookup returns CDR1 LGHNA and CDR2 YNFKEQ. The chain's CDR3 is CASSQSSGIYTGELFF. The CDR3 DNA is TGTGCCAGCAGCCAGAGTAGCGGGATTTACACCGGGGAGCTGTTTTTT.

V gene TRBV10-3 combines with J gene TRBJ1-2; TRBD1 might be the D (5 bases). Germline V gene data show CDR1 as ENHRY and CDR2 as SYGVKD. Trimming removed 2 bases from V and 7 bases from J, with 20 bases in between. The CDR3 extends over 16 amino acids. The CDR3 region has the DNA TGTGCCATCAGTGAGCCCCGGGACTTTCTGGAGGGTGGCTACACCTTC. Its translation is CAISEPRDFLEGGYTF.

The chain has TRBV10-3 and TRBJ1-2, with D possibly matching TRBD1 (6 bases). The CDR3 consists of 18 residues. CDR1 is ENHRY and CDR2 is SYGVKD in the germline V gene. V was pared by 1 base and J by 2 bases, with 20 bases between. DNA for the CDR3: TGTGCCATCAGTGAGTGGCAGGGGTCAGGTATCCTGAACTATGGCTACACCTTC. Its translation: CAISEWQGSGILNYGYTF.

This clone was found a few times. The DNA for the CDR3 is TGCAGTGCTAGAGGAAAGGATACGCAGTATTTT. Amino acid sequence: CSARGKDTQYF. The chain is built from TRBV20-1 and TRBJ2-3; D not certain. Germline V gene lookup returns CDR1 DFQATT and CDR2 SNEGSKA (reference sequence). The CDR3 consists of 11 residues. V shed 1 base and J shed 6 bases, with 5 bases lying between them.

The chain is built from TRBV5-4 and TRBJ2-3; TRBD2 matches at 8 bases. CDR3 length: 14 residues. Germline trimming cut 3 bases from V and 6 bases from J; bases unmatched to any gene: 6. CDR1 is SGHNT, CDR2 YYREEE, per germline (reference sequence). In nucleotides, the CDR3 is TGTGCCAGCAGCTCCCCGGGACTAGAGGATACGCAGTATTTT. Protein product: CASSSPGLEDTQYF.

This CDR3 is CASKVGQNFF. CDR3 coding DNA: TGCGCCAGCAAGGTAGGGCAGAACTTTTTT. This rearrangement joins TRBV10-1 to TRBJ1-4; D is unclear. Germline V CDR1 and CDR2: WNHNN, SYGVQD (reference sequence). CDR3 length: 10 amino acids. Trimming removed 7 bases at V and 17 bases at J, with 14 bases between.

The sample holds a few counts of this clone. The chain links TRBV7-9 to TRBJ2-3; D might be TRBD2 (6 bases). Per the germline V gene, CDR1 is SEHNR and CDR2 is FQNEAQ (reference sequence). The CDR3 consists of 15 residues. V gave up 1 base and J gave up 4 bases, with 12 bases separating them. In DNA form, the CDR3 reads TGTGCCAGCAGCTTAGAGGGGCCGGGGGCAGATACGCAGTATTTT. Protein sequence: CASSLEGPGADTQYF.

This clone was observed once. The CDR3 nucleotides read TGTGCCAGCAGTCCGGGGGGAATGAACACTGAAGCTTTCTTT. This translates into CASSPGGMNTEAFF. The J gene is TRBJ1-1, the V gene TRBV28, with D perhaps TRBD1 (5 bases). CDR1 is MDHEN and CDR2 is SYDVKM in the germline V gene. This CDR3 contains 14 residues. V was pared by 5 bases and J by 0 bases, with 10 bases between. Full variable domain (rest looked up from reference TRBV28 and TRBJ1-1): DVKVTQSSRYLVKRTGEKVFLECVQDMDHENMFWYRQDPGLGLRLIYFSYDVKMKEKGDIPEGYSVSREKKERFSLILESASTNQTSMYLCASSPGGMNTEAFFGQGTRLTVV.

J is TRBJ2-7 and V is TRBV2; 8 bases line up with TRBD1. The CDR3 is 18 amino acids. Germline assignment: CDR1 SNHLY and CDR2 FYNNEI. J gave up 2 bases and V 5 bases, and 17 bases lay outside the gene matches. CDR3 amino acids: CASSPPTLRQGRTYEQYF. CDR3 nucleotides: TGTGCCAGCAGTCCTCCCACCCTAAGACAGGGGAGGACCTACGAGCAGTACTTC.

The chain combines TRBV19 with TRBJ1-1; 8 bases are a match to TRBD1. Germline-derived CDR1 and CDR2 are LNHDA and SQIVND (reference sequence). Trimming took 3 bases from V and 3 from J; bases not matched to a gene: 3. The CDR3 totals 14 residues. For the CDR3, the DNA is TGTGCCAGTAGTATCGGACAGGGAGACACTGAAGCTTTCTTT. Protein: CASSIGQGDTEAFF.

CDR3 in DNA: TGTGCCAGCAGCTTAGCAAGACCGGGACTAGCGGGAGGGAACAATGAGCAGTTCTTC. This translates into CASSLARPGLAGGNNEQFF. The chain is built from TRBV7-2 and TRBJ2-1, with 16 bases that match TRBD2. Germline V gene data show CDR1 as SGHTA and CDR2 as FQGNSA. This CDR3 has 19 residues. Trimming took 0 bases from V and 5 from J; bases not matched to a gene: 7.

CDR3 residues: CASSPDNEQFF. The CDR3 bases are TGTGCCAGCTCCCCTGACAATGAGCAGTTCTTC. The genes are TRBV18 and TRBJ2-1; D ambiguous. Trimming left V 6 bases short and J 5 bases short, with 5 bases between. This CDR3 comprises 11 residues. Germline CDR1 and CDR2: KGHSH and LQKENI.

The chain uses TRBV6-1 and TRBJ2-1; TRBD2 agrees at 12 bases. Trimming cost V 5 bases and J 8 bases; bases outside gene matches: 4. The germline CDR1 and CDR2 sequences are MNHNS and SASEGT. This CDR3 region has 14 residues. The CDR3 protein is CASSRTSGKDEQFF. The CDR3 DNA follows: TGTGCCAGCAGTAGGACTAGCGGGAAGGATGAGCAGTTCTTC.

This rearrangement joins TRBV9 to TRBJ1-1; D not certain. The length of the CDR3 is 14 residues. Trimming removed 0 bases at V and 0 bases at J, with 6 bases between. Germline values: CDR1 SGDLS, CDR2 YYNGEE. Here the CDR3 DNA reads TGTGCCAGCAGCGTAGGGGGAATGAACACTGAAGCTTTCTTT. This sequence encodes CASSVGGMNTEAFF. The full variable domain, its missing parts supplied by reference TRBV9 and TRBJ1-1, is DSGVTQTPKHLITATGQRVTLRCSPRSGDLSVYWYQQSLDQGLQFLIQYYNGEERAKGNILERFSAQQFPDLHSELNLSSLELGDSALYFCASSVGGMNTEAFFGQGTRLTVV.

V usage is TRBV7-9 and J usage is TRBJ1-4, with D perhaps matching TRBD1 (5 bases). Between the trimmed V and J ends, which lost 5 bases and 3 bases, there was a span of 16 bases. Germline values: CDR1 SEHNR, CDR2 FQNEAQ (reference sequence). The CDR3 consists of 16 residues. The CDR3 nucleotides read TGTGCCAGCAGCATGGGCATTGGGGCAGCTAATGAAAAACTGTTTTTT. This encodes CASSMGIGAANEKLFF.

CDR3 in DNA: TGTGCCACCAGCACTCTTAATTTACTAGCGGGTGCCTCCTACGAGCAGTACTTC. This codes for CATSTLNLLAGASYEQYF. The gene calls are TRBV15 and TRBJ2-7; 9 nucleotides agree with TRBD2. The CDR3 loop spans 18 amino acids. Trimming at V came to 4 bases and at J to 0 bases, leaving 13 bases not matched to a gene. Germline CDR1 is LNHNV and CDR2 is YYDKDF (reference sequence). Full variable domain (remainder filled in from reference TRBV15 and TRBJ2-7): DAMVIQNPRYQVTQFGKPVTLSCSQTLNHNVMYWYQQKSSQAPKLLFHYYDKDFNNEADTPDNFQSRRPNTSFCFLDIRSPGLGDTAMYLCATSTLNLLAGASYEQYFGPGTRLTVT.

The rearrangement links TRBV6-5 to TRBJ2-7; D unresolved. CDR3 length equals 14 residues. Germline V lookup: CDR1 MNHEY, CDR2 SVGAGI. V was cut by 7 bases and J by 2 bases, with 15 bases left in between. CDR3 loop: CASTSPGPTYEQYF. DNA of the CDR3: TGTGCCAGCACCTCTCCCGGACCAACCTACGAGCAGTACTTC.